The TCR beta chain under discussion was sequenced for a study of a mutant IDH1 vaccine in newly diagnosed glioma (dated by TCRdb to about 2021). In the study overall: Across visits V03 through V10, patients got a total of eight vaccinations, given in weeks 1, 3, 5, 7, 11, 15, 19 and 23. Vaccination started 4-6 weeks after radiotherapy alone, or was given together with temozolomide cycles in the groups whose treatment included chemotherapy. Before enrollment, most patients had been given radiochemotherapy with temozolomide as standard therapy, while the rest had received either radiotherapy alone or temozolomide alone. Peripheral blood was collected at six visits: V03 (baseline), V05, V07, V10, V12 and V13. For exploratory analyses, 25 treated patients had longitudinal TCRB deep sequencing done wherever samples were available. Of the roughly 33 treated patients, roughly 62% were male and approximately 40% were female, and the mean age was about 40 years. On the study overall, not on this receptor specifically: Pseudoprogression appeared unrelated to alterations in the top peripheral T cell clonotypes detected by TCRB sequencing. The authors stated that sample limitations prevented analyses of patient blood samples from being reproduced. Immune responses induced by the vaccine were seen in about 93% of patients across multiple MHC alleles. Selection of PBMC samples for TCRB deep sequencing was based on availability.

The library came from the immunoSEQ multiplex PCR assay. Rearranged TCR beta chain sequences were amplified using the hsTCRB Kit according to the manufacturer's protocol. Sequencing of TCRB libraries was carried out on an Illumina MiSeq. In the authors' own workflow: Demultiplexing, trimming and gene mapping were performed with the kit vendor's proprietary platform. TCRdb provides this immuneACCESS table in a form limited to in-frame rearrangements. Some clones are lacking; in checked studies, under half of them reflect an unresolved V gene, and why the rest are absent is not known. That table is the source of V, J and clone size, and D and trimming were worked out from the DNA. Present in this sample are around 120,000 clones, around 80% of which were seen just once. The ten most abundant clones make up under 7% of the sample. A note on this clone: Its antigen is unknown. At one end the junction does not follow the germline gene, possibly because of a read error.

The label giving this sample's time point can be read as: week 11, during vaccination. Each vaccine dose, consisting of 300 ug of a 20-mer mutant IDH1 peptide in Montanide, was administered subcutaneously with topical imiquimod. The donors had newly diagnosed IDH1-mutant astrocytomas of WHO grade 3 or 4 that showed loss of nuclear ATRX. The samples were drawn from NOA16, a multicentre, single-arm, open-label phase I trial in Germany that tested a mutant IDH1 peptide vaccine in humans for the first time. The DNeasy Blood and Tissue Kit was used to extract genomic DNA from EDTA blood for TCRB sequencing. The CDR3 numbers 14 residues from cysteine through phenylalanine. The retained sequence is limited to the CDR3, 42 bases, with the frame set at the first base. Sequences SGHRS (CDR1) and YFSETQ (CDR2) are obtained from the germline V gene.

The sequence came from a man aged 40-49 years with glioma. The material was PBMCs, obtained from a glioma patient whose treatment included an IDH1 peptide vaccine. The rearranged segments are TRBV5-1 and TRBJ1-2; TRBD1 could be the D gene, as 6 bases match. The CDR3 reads CASSLGHFTYGYTF. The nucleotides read TGCGCCAGCAGTTTGGGACATTTCACCTATGGCTACACCTTC.